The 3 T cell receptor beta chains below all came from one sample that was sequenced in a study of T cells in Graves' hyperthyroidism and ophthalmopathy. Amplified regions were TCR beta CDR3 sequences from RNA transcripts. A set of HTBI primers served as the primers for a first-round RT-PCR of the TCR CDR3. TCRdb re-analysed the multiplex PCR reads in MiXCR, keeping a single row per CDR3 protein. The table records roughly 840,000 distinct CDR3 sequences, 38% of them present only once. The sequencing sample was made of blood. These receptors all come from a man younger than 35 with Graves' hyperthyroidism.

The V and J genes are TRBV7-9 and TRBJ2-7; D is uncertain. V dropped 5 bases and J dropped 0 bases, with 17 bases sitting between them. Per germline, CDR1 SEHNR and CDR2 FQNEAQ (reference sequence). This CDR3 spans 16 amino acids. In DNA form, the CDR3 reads TGTGCCAGCAGCATACCAGAAGGACGCCGCTCCTACGAGCAGTACTTC. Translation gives CASSIPEGRRSYEQYF.

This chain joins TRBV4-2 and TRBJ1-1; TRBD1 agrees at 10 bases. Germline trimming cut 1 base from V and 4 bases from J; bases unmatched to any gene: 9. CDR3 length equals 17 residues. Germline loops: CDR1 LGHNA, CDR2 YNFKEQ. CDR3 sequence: CASSQVPGQGTATEAFF. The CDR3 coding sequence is TGTGCCAGCAGCCAAGTGCCGGGACAGGGGACGGCCACTGAAGCTTTCTTT.

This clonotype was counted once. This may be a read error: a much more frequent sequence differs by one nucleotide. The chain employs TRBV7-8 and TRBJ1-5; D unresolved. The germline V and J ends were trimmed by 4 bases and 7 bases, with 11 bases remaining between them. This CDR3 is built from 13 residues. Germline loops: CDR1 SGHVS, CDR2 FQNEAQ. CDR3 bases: TGTGCCAGCAGCTCCGAGGTCCGGCAGCCCCAGCATTTT. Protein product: CASSSEVRQPQHF. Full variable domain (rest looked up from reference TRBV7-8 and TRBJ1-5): GAGVSQSPRYKVAKRGQDVALRCDPISGHVSLFWYQQALGQGPEFLTYFQNEAQLDKSGLPSDRFFAERPEGSVSTLKIQRTQQEDSAVYLCASSSEVRQPQHFGDGTRLSIL.